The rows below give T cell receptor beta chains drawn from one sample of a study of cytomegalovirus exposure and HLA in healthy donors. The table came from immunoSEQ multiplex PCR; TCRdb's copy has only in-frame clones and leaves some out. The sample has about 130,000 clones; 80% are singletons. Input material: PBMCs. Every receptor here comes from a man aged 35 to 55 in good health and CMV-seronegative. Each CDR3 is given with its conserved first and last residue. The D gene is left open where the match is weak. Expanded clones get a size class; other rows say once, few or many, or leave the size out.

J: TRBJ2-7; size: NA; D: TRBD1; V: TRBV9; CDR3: CASSDPGTGDEQYF; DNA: TGTGCCAGCAGCGACCCCGGGACAGGGGACGAGCAGTACTTC
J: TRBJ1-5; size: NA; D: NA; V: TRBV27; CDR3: CASSPNQVSNQPQHF; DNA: TGTGCCAGCAGTCCCAACCAGGTAAGCAATCAGCCCCAGCATTTT
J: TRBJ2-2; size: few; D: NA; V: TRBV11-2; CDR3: CASSLGLTGELFF; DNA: TGTGCCAGCAGCTTAGGCCTAACCGGGGAGCTGTTTTTT
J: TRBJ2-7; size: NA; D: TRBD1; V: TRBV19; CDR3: CASSGTGREQYF; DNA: TGTGCCAGTAGTGGGACAGGAAGGGAGCAGTACTTC
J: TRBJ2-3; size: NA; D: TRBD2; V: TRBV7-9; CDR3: CASSLSTGGDTQYF; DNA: TGTGCCAGCAGCTTATCGACGGGGGGGGATACGCAGTATTTT
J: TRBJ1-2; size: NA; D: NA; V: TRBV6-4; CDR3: CASSRDPNYGYTF; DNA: TGTGCCAGCAGCCGCGATCCTAACTATGGCTACACCTTC
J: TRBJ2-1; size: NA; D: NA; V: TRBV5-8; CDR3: CASRAGSSYNEQFF; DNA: TGTGCCAGCAGGGCGGGAAGCTCCTACAATGAGCAGTTCTTC
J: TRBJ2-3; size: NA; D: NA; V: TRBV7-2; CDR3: CASSLGLWSRAHADTQYF; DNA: TGTGCCAGCAGCTTAGGTCTTTGGAGCAGGGCCCATGCAGATACGCAGTATTTT
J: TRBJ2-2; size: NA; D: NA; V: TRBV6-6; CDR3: CASSLGGGAYTGELFF; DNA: TGTGCCAGCAGTCTCGGTGGAGGAGCTTACACCGGGGAGCTGTTTTTT
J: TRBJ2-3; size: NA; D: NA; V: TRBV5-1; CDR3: CASSYRGQADTQYF; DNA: TGCGCCAGCAGCTATAGAGGCCAAGCAGATACGCAGTATTTT
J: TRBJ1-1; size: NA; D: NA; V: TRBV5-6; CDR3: CASSLRGHLKTEAFF; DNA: TGTGCCAGCAGCTTGAGGGGACACCTAAAAACTGAAGCTTTCTTT
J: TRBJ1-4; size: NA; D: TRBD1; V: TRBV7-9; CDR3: CASSSTGAAEKLFF; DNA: TGTGCCAGCAGCTCGACAGGGGCGGCTGAAAAACTGTTTTTT
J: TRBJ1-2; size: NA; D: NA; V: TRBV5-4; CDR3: CASSLDGRANYGYTF; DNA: TGTGCCAGCAGCTTGGATGGCAGGGCTAACTATGGCTACACCTTC
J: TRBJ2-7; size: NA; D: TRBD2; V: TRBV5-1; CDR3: CASRESGAEQYF; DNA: TGCGCCAGCAGGGAAAGCGGGGCAGAGCAGTACTTC
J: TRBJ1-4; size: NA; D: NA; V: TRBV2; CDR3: CASSEISGLNEKLFF; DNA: TGTGCCAGCAGTGAAATTTCAGGGCTTAATGAAAAACTGTTTTTT
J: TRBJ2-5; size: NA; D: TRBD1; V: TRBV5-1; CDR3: CASSRPDREETQYF; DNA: TGCGCCAGCAGCCGGCCGGACAGGGAAGAGACCCAGTACTTC
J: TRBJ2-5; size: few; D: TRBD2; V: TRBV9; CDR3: CASSKRGLAGSQETQYF; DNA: TGTGCCAGCAGCAAACGGGGACTAGCGGGATCCCAAGAGACCCAGTACTTC
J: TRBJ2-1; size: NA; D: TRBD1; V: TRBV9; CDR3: CASSGGAGGYNEQFF; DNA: TGTGCCAGCAGCGGTGGGGCAGGGGGTTACAATGAGCAGTTCTTC
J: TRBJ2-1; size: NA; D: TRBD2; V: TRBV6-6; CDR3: CASSYRLAEGHEQFF; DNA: TGTGCCAGCAGTTACCGTCTAGCGGAGGGGCATGAGCAGTTCTTC
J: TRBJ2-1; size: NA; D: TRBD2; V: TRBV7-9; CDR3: CASSLVASGGYNEQFF; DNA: TGTGCCAGCAGCTTAGTCGCTAGCGGGGGGTACAATGAGCAGTTCTTC